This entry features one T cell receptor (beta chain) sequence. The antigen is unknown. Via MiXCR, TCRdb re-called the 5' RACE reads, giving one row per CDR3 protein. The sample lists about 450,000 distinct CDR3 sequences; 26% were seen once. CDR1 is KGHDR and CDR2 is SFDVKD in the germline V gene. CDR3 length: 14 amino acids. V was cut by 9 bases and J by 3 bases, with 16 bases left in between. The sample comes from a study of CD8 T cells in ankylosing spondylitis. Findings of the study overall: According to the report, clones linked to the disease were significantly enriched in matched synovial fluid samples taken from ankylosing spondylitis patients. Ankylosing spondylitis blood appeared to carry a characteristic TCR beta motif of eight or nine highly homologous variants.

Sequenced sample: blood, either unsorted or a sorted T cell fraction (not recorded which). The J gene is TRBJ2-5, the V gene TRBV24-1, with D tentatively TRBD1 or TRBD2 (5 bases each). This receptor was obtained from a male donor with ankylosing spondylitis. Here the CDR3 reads CATGSRAIEETQYF. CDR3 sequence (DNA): TGTGCCACCGGGAGCAGGGCAATAGAAGAGACCCAGTACTTC.